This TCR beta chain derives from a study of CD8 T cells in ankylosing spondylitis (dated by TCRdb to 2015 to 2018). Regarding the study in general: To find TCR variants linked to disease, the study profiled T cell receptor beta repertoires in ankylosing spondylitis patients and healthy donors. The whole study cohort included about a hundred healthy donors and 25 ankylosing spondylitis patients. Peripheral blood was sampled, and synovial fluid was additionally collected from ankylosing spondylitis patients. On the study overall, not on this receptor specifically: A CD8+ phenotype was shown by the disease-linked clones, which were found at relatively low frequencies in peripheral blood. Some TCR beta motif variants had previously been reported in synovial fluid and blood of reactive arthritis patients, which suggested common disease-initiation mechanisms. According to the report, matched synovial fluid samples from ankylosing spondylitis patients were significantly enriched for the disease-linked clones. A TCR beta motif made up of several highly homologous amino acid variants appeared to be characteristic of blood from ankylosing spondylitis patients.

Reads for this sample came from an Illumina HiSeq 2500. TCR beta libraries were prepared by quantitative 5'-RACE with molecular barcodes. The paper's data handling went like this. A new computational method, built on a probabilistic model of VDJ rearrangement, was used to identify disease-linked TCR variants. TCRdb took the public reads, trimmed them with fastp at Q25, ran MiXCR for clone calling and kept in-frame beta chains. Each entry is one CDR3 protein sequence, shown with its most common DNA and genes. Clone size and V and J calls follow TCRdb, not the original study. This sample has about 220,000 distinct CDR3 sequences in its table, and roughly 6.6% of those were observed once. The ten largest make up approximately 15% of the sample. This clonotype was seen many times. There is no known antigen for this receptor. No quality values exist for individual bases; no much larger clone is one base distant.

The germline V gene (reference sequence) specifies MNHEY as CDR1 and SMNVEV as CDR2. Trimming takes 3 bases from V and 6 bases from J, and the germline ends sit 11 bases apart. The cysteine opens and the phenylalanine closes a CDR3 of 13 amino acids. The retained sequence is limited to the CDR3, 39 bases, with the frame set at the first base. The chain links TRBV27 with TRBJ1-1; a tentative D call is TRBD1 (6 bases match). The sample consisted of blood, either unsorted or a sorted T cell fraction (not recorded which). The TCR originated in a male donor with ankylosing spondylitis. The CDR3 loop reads CASSFLGAPEAFF. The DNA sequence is TGTGCCAGCAGTTTTTTGGGGGCCCCTGAAGCTTTCTTT.